The clone carrying this T cell receptor beta chain appeared a few times. The data belong to a study of T cells in Graves' hyperthyroidism and ophthalmopathy. Germline V gene sequence: CDR1 DFQATT, CDR2 SNEGSKA (reference sequence). V was trimmed by 5 bases and J by 4 bases, leaving 8 bases between them. The CDR3 has 12 amino acids. The investigators amplified TCR beta CDR3 regions from RNA transcripts. In the first-round RT-PCR of the TCR CDR3, the HTBI primer set was used. TCRdb processed the multiplex PCR reads anew with MiXCR; each CDR3 protein has one entry. The sample holds about 340,000 distinct CDR3 sequences, over 15% seen once.

The chain carries TRBV20-1 and TRBJ2-2; D is ambiguous. This TCR was recovered from a woman aged 50 to 60 with Graves' hyperthyroidism. The sample taken for sequencing was blood. The CDR3 DNA sequence: TGCAGTGCTTCGCGTGCCACCGGGGAGCTGTTTTTT. Translating gives CSASRATGELFF.